This T cell receptor beta chain was found in a study of OX40 agonist ivuxolimab in advanced cancers. Overall study: Partial responses were achieved by three patients: one hepatocellular carcinoma, two cutaneous melanoma.

Study-level findings and limits: Some nonresponders additionally presented with little normalized T-cell clonal expansion. Researchers report that CD8+ T cells had, on average, more expanded clones than CD4+.

This clone was recorded once. Its antigen is still unknown. The table came from immunoSEQ multiplex PCR; TCRdb's copy has only in-frame clones and leaves some out. The sample carries 75,000 to 100,000 clones, around nine tenths recorded once. The CDR3 loop spans 16 amino acids. V shed 6 bases, J shed 4 bases, and the junction held 7 bases outside the gene matches. Germline CDR1 and CDR2: MGHRA and YSYEKL. The sample here was CD4+ or CD8+ T cells sorted from blood, taken in a trial of the OX40 agonist ivuxolimab. This clonotype was sampled from an adult with an advanced solid tumor such as melanoma, head and neck, liver or kidney cancer. The rearrangement links TRBV4-1 to TRBJ2-7; TRBD2 matches at 15 bases. The CDR3 spells CASRRTSGRAMYEQYF. For the CDR3, the DNA is TGCGCCAGCAGACGGACTAGCGGGAGGGCCATGTACGAGCAGTACTTC.